These 6 T cell receptor beta chains share one sample of origin, sequenced in a study of T-cell memory formation after mild COVID-19. TCRdb re-called the 5' RACE reads through MiXCR, storing one row per CDR3 protein. The data contain around 320,000 distinct CDR3 sequences, roughly 19% of them singletons. The sequenced material came from PBMCs or a T cell subset sorted from them (not recorded which). Receptors were obtained from a man aged 18 to 29 who had mild COVID-19 (a few samples of this study predate the infection). Cell type and time point are not known.

The CDR3 sequence is CASSRDGMNTEAFF. The CDR3 DNA sequence: TGTGCCAGCAGCCGGGACGGCATGAACACTGAAGCTTTCTTT. V usage is TRBV6-5 and J usage is TRBJ1-1; TRBD1 is a possible D gene (5 bases). Per the germline V gene, CDR1 is MNHEY and CDR2 is SVGAGI. The V and J ends lost 6 bases and 0 bases respectively, with 11 bases between them. The CDR3 sequence is 14 residues long.

In its sample, this clonotype was seen a few times. This chain connects TRBV7-2 to TRBJ1-4; D is perhaps TRBD1 (6 bases). The CDR3 is 15 amino acids. Germline CDR1 is SGHTA and CDR2 is FQGNSA. Trimming pared 5 bases from V and 1 base from J, leaving 11 bases between. CDR3 DNA: TGTGCCAGCAGCCTTGTACAGGGAACTAATGAAAAACTGTTTTTT. Its protein product is CASSLVQGTNEKLFF.

This clonotype was recorded a few times. The V and J genes are TRBV9 and TRBJ2-3, with D perhaps assigned TRBD1 or TRBD2 (5 bases each). Trimming took off 0 bases at V and 6 bases at J, with 14 bases between the two ends. Germline CDR1 is SGDLS and CDR2 is YYNGEE. CDR3 size: 15 residues. CDR3 coding DNA: TGTGCCAGCAGCGTAGAGGGGACCCTGGGGGATACGCAGTATTTT. Amino acids: CASSVEGTLGDTQYF.

V gene TRBV6-5 combines with J gene TRBJ2-3, with TRBD2 as a possible D gene (7 bases). Trimming removed 2 bases at V and 5 bases at J, with 14 bases between. The CDR3 has 15 amino acids. Germline-derived CDR1 and CDR2 are MNHEY and SVGAGI. Here the CDR3 reads CASSYKGGRQDTQYF. In DNA form, the CDR3 reads TGTGCCAGCAGTTACAAGGGGGGGAGACAAGATACGCAGTATTTT.

Only a few counts were recorded for this clonotype. V and J are TRBV27 and TRBJ1-1; D is unclear. V dropped 11 bases and J dropped 0 bases, with 10 bases sitting between them. CDR3 length: 12 residues. The germline gives CDR1 MNHEY, CDR2 SMNVEV (reference sequence). Written as DNA, the CDR3 is TGTGCCCAGACTCGGGTGAACACTGAAGCTTTCTTT. Its translation is CAQTRVNTEAFF.

The chain recombines TRBV4-1 with TRBJ2-1, with 8 nucleotides matching TRBD2. Germline assignment: CDR1 MGHRA and CDR2 YSYEKL. The CDR3 loop spans 17 amino acids. Trimming cost V 4 bases and J 1 base; bases outside gene matches: 9. The CDR3 bases are TGCGCCAGCAGCCCTTCCCCGGGACTAGTTTCCTACAATGAGCAGTTCTTC. Translating it yields CASSPSPGLVSYNEQFF.